A selection of T cell receptor beta chains follows, all from one sample in a study of shared clonotypes between healthy human individuals. The assay was immunoSEQ multiplex PCR, and TCRdb's table has in-frame clones only and misses some. The sample yields about 2 million clones, approximately 94% seen once. The source material was naive CD8+ T cells sorted from blood. The receptors were sampled from a man between 18 and 29 years old in good health. Both conserved end residues are part of each CDR3. The order of the fields is D gene, clone size, J gene, V gene, CDR3 length, CDR3 DNA, CDR3 protein. A D gene is named only where the DNA matches it firmly. The listing skips clone size in some rows; elsewhere it reads once, few, many or a size class.

TRBD2,-,TRBJ2-1,TRBV15,20,TGTGCCACCAGCAGAGATCGTGGGACTAGCGGGAAGAGCTCCTACAATGAGCAGTTCTTC,CATSRDRGTSGKSSYNEQFF
-,-,TRBJ2-7,TRBV6-5,14,TGTGCCAGCAGCCCAGTAATTCAGGGCGACGAGCAGTACTTC,CASSPVIQGDEQYF
-,-,TRBJ1-2,TRBV12-5,13,TGTGCTAGTGGTCCCGGAGTTTCGGATGGCTACACCTTC,CASGPGVSDGYTF
-,-,TRBJ2-5,TRBV27,15,TGTGCCAGCAGTCTGCGACAGGATCTTCAAGAGACCCAGTACTTC,CASSLRQDLQETQYF
TRBD2,-,TRBJ2-1,TRBV27,15,TGTGCCAGCAGTTTAAGCGGGGGAACCTACAATGAGCAGTTCTTC,CASSLSGGTYNEQFF
-,-,TRBJ2-2,TRBV13,12,TGTGCCAGCGGGGGGAACACCGGGGAGCTGTTTTTT,CASGGNTGELFF
-,-,TRBJ1-2,TRBV6-4,15,TGTGCCAGCAGTGAGGGGGACCCAGACCTATATGGCTACACCTTC,CASSEGDPDLYGYTF
-,-,TRBJ1-2,TRBV30,14,TGTGCCTGGAGATCGGGTGAGACAGGCTATGGCTACACCTTC,CAWRSGETGYGYTF
TRBD2,-,TRBJ2-7,TRBV19,15,TGTGCCAGTAGGTGGGGACTAGCGGACTCCTACGAGCAGTACTTC,CASRWGLADSYEQYF
-,-,TRBJ1-2,TRBV19,9,TGTGCCAGTAGTGATGGCTACACCTTC,CASSDGYTF
-,-,TRBJ2-7,TRBV5-6,14,TGTGCCAGCAGCCCTGCAGGGACCGCGGACGAGCAGTACTTC,CASSPAGTADEQYF
-,-,TRBJ1-2,TRBV19,13,TGTGCCAGTAGTAAGGGCCCTAACTATGGCTACACCTTC,CASSKGPNYGYTF
-,-,TRBJ2-7,TRBV7-9,14,TGTGCCAGCAGCATCACAGGGTTGAGCTACGAGCAGTACTTC,CASSITGLSYEQYF
-,once,TRBJ2-2,TRBV29-1,13,TGCAGCGCCTATGAGGGTTGGACCGGGGAGCTGTTTTTT,CSAYEGWTGELFF
-,-,TRBJ1-1,TRBV28,17,TGTGCCAGCAGTTTACTCATGTTTGGACGGGAGAACACTGAAGCTTTCTTT,CASSLLMFGRENTEAFF
-,-,TRBJ2-3,TRBV11-2,12,TGTGCCAGCAGCTTTGGGGGGGCCGGAGGGTATTTT,CASSFGGAGGYF
TRBD1,-,TRBJ1-3,TRBV11-2,16,TGTGCCAGCAGCTTAGTCCCGACAGGGTTCGGAAACACCATATATTTT,CASSLVPTGFGNTIYF
-,once,TRBJ2-7,TRBV6-5,13,TGTGCCAGCAGCGCAGACAGCTATTACGAGCAGTACTTC,CASSADSYYEQYF
-,-,TRBJ1-3,TRBV11-1,15,TGTGCCAGCAGCGGACTGTCATTCTCTGGAAACACCATATATTTT,CASSGLSFSGNTIYF
-,-,TRBJ2-3,TRBV7-6,14,TGTGCCAGCAGCTTAGCGGGATCCACAGATACGCAGTATTTT,CASSLAGSTDTQYF
-,-,TRBJ1-1,TRBV10-3,12,TGTGCCATCAGCTCCGACAGGTTGGAAGCTTTCTTT,CAISSDRLEAFF
-,once,TRBJ2-7,TRBV5-1,14,TGCGCCAGCAGCTTCAGAGGGGGCTCCTACGAGCAGTACTTC,CASSFRGGSYEQYF
-,-,TRBJ2-3,TRBV9,13,TGTGCCAGCAGCGTAGAGGACGGGGATACGCAGTATTTT,CASSVEDGDTQYF
TRBD1,-,TRBJ2-7,TRBV19,14,TGTGCCAGTAGTCCCGGACAGGGATACTACGAGCAGTACTTC,CASSPGQGYYEQYF
TRBD2,-,TRBJ2-3,TRBV19,13,TGTGCCAGTGGACTAGTTGTCCCAGATACGCAGTATTTT,CASGLVVPDTQYF
-,-,TRBJ2-7,TRBV10-2,15,TGCGCCAGCAGTGTTGGGGGGGGGCCTTCCTACGAGCAGTACTTC,CASSVGGGPSYEQYF
-,once,TRBJ2-7,TRBV7-8,14,TGTGCCAGCAGCTTAGGGCCCGAGTACTACGAGCAGTACTTC,CASSLGPEYYEQYF
TRBD1,-,TRBJ1-2,TRBV27,18,TGTGCCAGCAGTTTCCTCGGGACAGGGGACGTAGAGGACTATGGCTACACCTTC,CASSFLGTGDVEDYGYTF
-,-,TRBJ2-7,TRBV6-5,14,TGTGCCAGCAGTTACTCGGAAGGACACGTCGGGCAGTACTTC,CASSYSEGHVGQYF
-,-,TRBJ2-7,TRBV11-2,11,TGTGCCAGCAGCTTTGAGTACGAGCAGTACTTC,CASSFEYEQYF
-,-,TRBJ1-1,TRBV7-9,17,TGTGCCAGCAGGGATGCCGGGCCCTGGGCCATGAACACTGAAGCTTTCTTT,CASRDAGPWAMNTEAFF
TRBD1,-,TRBJ2-4,TRBV10-3,18,TGTGCCATCAGTGAGTCGTGGGGGACAGGACGAGCCAAAAACATTCAGTACTTC,CAISESWGTGRAKNIQYF
-,once,TRBJ1-2,TRBV30,12,TGTGCCTGGAGTGAAGGGGCCTATGGCTACACCTTC,CAWSEGAYGYTF
TRBD2,-,TRBJ2-7,TRBV28,17,TGTGCCAGCAGTGGGGAGCGGGGGGCCCTTTCGGCCTACGAGCAGTACTTC,CASSGERGALSAYEQYF
-,-,TRBJ1-1,TRBV29-1,12,TGCAGCGTCACGGCGACGAACACTGAAGCTTTCTTT,CSVTATNTEAFF
-,-,TRBJ2-2,TRBV12-5,15,TGTGCTAGTGGTTTGTGGGGTCCGGCCCCAGGGGAGCTGTTTTTT,CASGLWGPAPGELFF
-,-,TRBJ1-5,TRBV12-2,15,TGTGCAAGTCGCATAACCAGGGATGCCAATCAGCCCCAGCATTTT,CASRITRDANQPQHF
TRBD2,-,TRBJ2-3,TRBV5-8,16,TGTGCCAGCAGCACCCGGACTAGCGGGAGCACAGATACGCAGTATTTT,CASSTRTSGSTDTQYF
-,once,TRBJ2-7,TRBV27,14,TGTGCCAGCAGAGTAAAGGGCGCGTTCTACGAGCAGTACTTC,CASRVKGAFYEQYF
-,-,TRBJ1-1,TRBV6-1,13,TGTGCCAGCAGCAGCCCCAGGGAACCTGAAGCTTTCTTT,CASSSPREPEAFF
-,-,TRBJ2-7,TRBV27,15,TGTGCCAGCAGTCTCACCCCAGGACCTTTCTACGAGCAGTACTTC,CASSLTPGPFYEQYF
-,-,TRBJ2-7,TRBV2,14,TGTGCCAGCAGATGGGGTCCAACAGGACACGAGCAGTACTTC,CASRWGPTGHEQYF